The sequence of this T cell receptor (beta chain) was determined in a study of T cells in Graves' hyperthyroidism and ophthalmopathy. The TCR beta CDR3 regions underwent amplification using RNA transcripts as the source. First-round RT-PCR targeting the TCR CDR3 was performed with the HTBI primer set. TCRdb analysed the multiplex PCR reads with MiXCR anew, one entry per CDR3 protein. The sample includes 500,000 to 650,000 distinct CDR3 sequences, approximately 15% of them seen just once. This clonotype came up a few times. V lost 3 bases to trimming and J lost 0 bases, with 8 bases between them. CDR1 and CDR2 from the germline V gene are SGHTA and FQGTGA. The CDR3 length is 15 residues. Among the patients, aged 18 to 65, hyperthyroidism was newly diagnosed and had lasted under 2 months.

Sequenced input: blood. This receptor was taken from a woman between 35 and 50 years old with Graves' hyperthyroidism. V is TRBV7-3 and J is TRBJ2-2; D remains ambiguous. This CDR3 is CASSFGPANTGELFF. CDR3 nucleotide sequence: TGTGCCAGCAGCTTCGGGCCAGCGAACACCGGGGAGCTGTTTTTT.